This T cell receptor (beta chain) was recorded in a study of blood T cell repertoires in COVID-19. Study as a whole: Donors in the United States, Italy and Spain gave samples during acute or convalescent COVID-19. Sources were T cells, B-cell-depleted T cells, or PBMCs; the material itself was cDNA or gDNA.

V dropped 3 bases and J dropped 10; count of bases not matched to a gene: 8. Germline CDR1 reads MDHEN; CDR2 reads SYDVKM. The CDR3 contains 16 residues. As originally analysed: Estimated nucleated cell counts came from reference gene primer amplification. Profiled with immunoSEQ multiplex PCR; TCRdb holds only in-frame clones, not every one. Clone size and V and J calls were adopted from that table, with D and trimming inferred from the DNA. The sample holds more than 200,000 clones, 70% to 85% seen once. This TCR derives from a woman aged 80 or over with active or convalescent COVID-19. Specimen: peripheral blood. V gene TRBV28 combines with J gene TRBJ1-6, with 11 bases lining up with TRBD1. The chain's CDR3 is CASSLSDRGPGSPLHF. In nucleotides, the CDR3 is TGTGCCAGCAGTTTGTCGGACAGGGGGCCGGGGTCACCCCTCCACTTT.